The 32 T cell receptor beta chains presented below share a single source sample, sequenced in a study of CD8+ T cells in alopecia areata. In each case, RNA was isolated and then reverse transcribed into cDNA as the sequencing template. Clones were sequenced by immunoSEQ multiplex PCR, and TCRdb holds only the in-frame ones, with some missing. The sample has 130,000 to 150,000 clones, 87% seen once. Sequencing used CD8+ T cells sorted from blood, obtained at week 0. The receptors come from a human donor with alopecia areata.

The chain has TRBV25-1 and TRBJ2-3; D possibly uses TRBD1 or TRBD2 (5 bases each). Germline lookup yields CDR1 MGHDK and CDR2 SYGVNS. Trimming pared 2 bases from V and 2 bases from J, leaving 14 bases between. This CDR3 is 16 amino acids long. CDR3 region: CASSEDGTLITDTQYF. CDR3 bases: TGTGCCAGCAGTGAAGACGGGACCCTAATCACAGATACGCAGTATTTT.

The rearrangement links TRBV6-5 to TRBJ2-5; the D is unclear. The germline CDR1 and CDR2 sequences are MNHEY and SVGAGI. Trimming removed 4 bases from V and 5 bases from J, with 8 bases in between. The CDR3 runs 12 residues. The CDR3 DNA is TGTGCCAGCAGTTCTGGGGTCGAGACCCAGTACTTC. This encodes CASSSGVETQYF.

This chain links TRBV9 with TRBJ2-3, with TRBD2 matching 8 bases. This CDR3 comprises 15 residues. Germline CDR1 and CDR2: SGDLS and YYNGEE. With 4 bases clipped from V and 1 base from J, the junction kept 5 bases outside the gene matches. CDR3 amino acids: CASSSPAGGTDTQYF. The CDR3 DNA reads TGTGCCAGCAGCTCCCCAGCGGGAGGCACAGATACGCAGTATTTT.

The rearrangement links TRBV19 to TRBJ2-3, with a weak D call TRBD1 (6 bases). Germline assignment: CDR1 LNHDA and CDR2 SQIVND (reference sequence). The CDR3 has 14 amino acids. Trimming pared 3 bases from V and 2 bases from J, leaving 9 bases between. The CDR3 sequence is CASSIGQPTDTQYF. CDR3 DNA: TGTGCCAGTAGTATTGGACAGCCCACAGATACGCAGTATTTT.

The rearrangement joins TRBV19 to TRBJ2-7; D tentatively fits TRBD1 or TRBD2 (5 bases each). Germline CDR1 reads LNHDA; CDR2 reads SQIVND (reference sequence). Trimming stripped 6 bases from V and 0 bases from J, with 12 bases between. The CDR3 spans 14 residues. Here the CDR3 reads CASRWDGSSYEQYF. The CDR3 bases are TGTGCCAGTAGGTGGGACGGAAGCTCCTACGAGCAGTACTTC.

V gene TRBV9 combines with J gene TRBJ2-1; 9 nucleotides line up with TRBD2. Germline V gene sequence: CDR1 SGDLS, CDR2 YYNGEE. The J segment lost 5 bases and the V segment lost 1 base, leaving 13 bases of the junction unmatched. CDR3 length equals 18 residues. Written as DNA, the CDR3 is TGTGCCAGCAGCGTACACTATGTAGCGGGGGTACTTGACAATGAGCAGTTCTTC. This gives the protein CASSVHYVAGVLDNEQFF.

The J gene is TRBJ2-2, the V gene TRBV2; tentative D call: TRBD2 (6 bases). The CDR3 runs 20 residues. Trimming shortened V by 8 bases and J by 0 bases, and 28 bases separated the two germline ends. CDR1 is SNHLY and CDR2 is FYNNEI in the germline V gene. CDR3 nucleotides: TGTGCCAGCTTCCACCCTAAGGTGTGGGAGGACCCTACGAACACCGGGGAGCTGTTTTTT. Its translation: CASFHPKVWEDPTNTGELFF.

The CDR3 DNA reads TGCGCCAGCAGCTTGTATTCGGCCTCCTACGAGCAGTACTTC. Translation: CASSLYSASYEQYF. The rearrangement uses TRBV5-1 and TRBJ2-7; D call uncertain. Germline V gene sequence: CDR1 SGHRS, CDR2 YFSETQ. This CDR3 is 14 amino acids long. Trimming left V 1 base short and J 0 bases short, with 8 bases between.

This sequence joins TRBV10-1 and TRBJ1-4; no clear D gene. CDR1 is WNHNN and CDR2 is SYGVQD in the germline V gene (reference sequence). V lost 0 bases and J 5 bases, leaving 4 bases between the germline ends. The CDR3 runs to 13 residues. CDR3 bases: TGCGCCAGCAGTGAGTCGGTGAATGAAAAACTGTTTTTT. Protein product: CASSESVNEKLFF.

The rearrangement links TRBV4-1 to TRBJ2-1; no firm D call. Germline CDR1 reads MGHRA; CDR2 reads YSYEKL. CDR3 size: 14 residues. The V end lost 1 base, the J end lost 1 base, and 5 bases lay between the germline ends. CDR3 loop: CASSQAASYNEQFF. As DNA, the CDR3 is TGCGCCAGCAGCCAAGCGGCTTCCTACAATGAGCAGTTCTTC.

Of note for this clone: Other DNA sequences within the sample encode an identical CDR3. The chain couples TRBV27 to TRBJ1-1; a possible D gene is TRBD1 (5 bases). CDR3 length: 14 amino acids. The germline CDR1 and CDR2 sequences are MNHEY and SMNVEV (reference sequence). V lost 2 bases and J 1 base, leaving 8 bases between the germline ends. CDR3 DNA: TGTGCCAGCAGTTTAAGGGGAGGGAACACTGAAGCTTTCTTT. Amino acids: CASSLRGGNTEAFF.

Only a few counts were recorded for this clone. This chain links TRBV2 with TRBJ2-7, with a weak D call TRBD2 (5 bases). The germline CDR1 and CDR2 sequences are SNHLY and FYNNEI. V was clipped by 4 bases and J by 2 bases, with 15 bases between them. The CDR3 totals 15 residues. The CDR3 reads CASSGGTGSAYEQYF. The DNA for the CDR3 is TGTGCCAGCAGTGGAGGAACGGGATCTGCCTACGAGCAGTACTTC. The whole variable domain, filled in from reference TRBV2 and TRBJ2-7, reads EPEVTQTPSHQVTQMGQEVILRCVPISNHLYFYWYRQILGQKVEFLVSFYNNEISEKSEIFDDQFSVERPDGSNFTLKIRSTKLEDSAMYFCASSGGTGSAYEQYFGPGTRLTVT.

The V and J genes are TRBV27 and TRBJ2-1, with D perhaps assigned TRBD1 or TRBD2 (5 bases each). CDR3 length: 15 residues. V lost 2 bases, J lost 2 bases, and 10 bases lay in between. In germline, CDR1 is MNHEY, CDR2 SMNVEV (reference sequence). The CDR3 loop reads CASSLPGQAYNEQFF. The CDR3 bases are TGTGCCAGCAGTTTACCGGGGCAGGCCTACAATGAGCAGTTCTTC.

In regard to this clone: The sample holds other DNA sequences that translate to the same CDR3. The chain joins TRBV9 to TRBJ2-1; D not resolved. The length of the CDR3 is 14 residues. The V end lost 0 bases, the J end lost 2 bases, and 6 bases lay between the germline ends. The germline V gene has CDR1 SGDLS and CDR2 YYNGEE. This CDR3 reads CASSVAGAYNEQFF. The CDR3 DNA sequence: TGTGCCAGCAGCGTAGCGGGTGCCTACAATGAGCAGTTCTTC.

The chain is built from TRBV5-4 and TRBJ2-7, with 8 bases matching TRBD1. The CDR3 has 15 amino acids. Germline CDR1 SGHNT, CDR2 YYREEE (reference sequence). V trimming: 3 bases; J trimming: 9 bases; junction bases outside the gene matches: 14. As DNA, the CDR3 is TGTGCCAGCAGCTGGGGGACAGGCCCTACCGGGTGGCAGTACTTC. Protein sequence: CASSWGTGPTGWQYF.

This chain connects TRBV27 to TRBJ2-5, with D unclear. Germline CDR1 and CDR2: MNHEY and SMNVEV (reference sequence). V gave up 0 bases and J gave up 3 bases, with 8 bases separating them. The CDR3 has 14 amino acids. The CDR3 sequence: CASSLSGRKETQYF. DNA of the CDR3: TGTGCCAGCAGTTTATCGGGCAGGAAAGAGACCCAGTACTTC.

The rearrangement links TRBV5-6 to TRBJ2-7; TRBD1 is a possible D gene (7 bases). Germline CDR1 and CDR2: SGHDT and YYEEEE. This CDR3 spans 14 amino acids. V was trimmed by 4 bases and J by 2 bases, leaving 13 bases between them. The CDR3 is CASSPGGSTYEQYF. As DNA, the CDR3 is TGTGCCAGCAGCCCAGGGGGGTCGACCTACGAGCAGTACTTC.

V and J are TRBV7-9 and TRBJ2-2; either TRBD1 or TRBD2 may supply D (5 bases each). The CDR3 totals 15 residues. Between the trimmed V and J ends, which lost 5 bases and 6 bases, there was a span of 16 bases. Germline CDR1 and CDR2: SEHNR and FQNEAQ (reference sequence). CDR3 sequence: CASSPRDPRAGELFF. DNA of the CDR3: TGTGCCAGCAGCCCACGGGACCCTCGGGCCGGGGAGCTGTTTTTT.

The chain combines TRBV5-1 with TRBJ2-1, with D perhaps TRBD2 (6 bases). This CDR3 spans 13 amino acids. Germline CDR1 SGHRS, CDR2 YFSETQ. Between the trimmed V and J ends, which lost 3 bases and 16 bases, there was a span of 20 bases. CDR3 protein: CASSSEGPLAVFF. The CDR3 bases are TGCGCCAGCAGCTCGGAGGGGCCGCTAGCAGTATTCTTC.

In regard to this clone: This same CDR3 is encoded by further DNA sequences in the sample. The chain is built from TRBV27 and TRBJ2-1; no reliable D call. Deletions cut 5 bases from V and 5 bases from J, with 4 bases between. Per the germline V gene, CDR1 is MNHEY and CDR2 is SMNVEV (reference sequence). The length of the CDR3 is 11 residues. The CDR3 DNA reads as TGTGCCAGCAGTCTCAACAATGAGCAGTTCTTC. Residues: CASSLNNEQFF.

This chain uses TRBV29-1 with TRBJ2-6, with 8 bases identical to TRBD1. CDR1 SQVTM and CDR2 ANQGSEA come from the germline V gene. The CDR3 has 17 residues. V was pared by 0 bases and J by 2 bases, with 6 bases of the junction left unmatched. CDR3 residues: CSVEERQGYTGANVLTF. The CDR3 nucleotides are TGCAGCGTTGAAGAGAGACAGGGGTATACTGGGGCCAACGTCCTGACTTTC.

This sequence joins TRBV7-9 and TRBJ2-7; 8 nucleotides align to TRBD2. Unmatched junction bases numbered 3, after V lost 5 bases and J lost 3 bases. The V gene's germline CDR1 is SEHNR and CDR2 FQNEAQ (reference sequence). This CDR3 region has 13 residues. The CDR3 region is CASSHGTSYEQYF. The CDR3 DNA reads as TGTGCCAGCAGCCACGGGACTAGCTACGAGCAGTACTTC.

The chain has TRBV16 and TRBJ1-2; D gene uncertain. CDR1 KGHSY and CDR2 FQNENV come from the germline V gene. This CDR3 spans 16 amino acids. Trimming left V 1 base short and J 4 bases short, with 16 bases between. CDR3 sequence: CASSQFASASSYGYTF. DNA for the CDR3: TGTGCCAGCAGCCAATTCGCTTCCGCCTCCTCCTATGGCTACACCTTC.

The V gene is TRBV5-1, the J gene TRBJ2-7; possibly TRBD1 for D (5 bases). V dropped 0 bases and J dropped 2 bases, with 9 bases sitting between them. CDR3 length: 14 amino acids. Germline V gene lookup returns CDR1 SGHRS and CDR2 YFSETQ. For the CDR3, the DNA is TGCGCCAGCAGCTTGGTTCAGGGCGCCTACGAGCAGTACTTC. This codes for CASSLVQGAYEQYF.

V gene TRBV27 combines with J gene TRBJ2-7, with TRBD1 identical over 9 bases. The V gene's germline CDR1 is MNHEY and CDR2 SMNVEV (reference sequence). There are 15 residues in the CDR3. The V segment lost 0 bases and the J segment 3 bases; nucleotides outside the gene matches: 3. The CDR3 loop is CASSLSGTGFYEQYF. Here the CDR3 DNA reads TGTGCCAGCAGTTTATCAGGGACAGGGTTCTACGAGCAGTACTTC.

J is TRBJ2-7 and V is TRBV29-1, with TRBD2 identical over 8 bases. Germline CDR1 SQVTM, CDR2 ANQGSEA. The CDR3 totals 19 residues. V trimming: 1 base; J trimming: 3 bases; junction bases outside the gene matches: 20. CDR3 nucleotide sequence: TGCAGCGTTGAAGTGAGCCACGGACTAGCAGGGAGAGTATTCTACGAGCAGTACTTC. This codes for CSVEVSHGLAGRVFYEQYF.

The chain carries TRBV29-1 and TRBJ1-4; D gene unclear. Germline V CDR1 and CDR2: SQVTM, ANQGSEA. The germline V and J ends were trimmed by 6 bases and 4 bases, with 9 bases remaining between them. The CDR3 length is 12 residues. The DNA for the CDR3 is TGCAGCGTAAGCGGTGATAATGAAAAACTGTTTTTT. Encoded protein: CSVSGDNEKLFF.

DNA of the CDR3: TGCAGCGTTGAAGTAAAGAGCCTACTAGCGGGAGGGCCAGAGTTCTTC. Its translation: CSVEVKSLLAGGPEFF. V gene TRBV29-1 combines with J gene TRBJ2-1, with 13 nucleotides matching TRBD2. The CDR3 sequence is 16 residues long. The germline V gene encodes CDR1 SQVTM and CDR2 ANQGSEA. The ends lost 1 base at V and 14 bases at J; junction bases unmatched: 14.

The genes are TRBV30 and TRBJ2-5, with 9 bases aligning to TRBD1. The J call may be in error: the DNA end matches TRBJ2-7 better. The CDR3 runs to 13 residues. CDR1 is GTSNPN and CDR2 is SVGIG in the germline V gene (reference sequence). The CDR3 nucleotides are TGTGCCTGGAGTTCGGGACAGGGATACGAGCAGTACTTC. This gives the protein CAWSSGQGYEQYF.

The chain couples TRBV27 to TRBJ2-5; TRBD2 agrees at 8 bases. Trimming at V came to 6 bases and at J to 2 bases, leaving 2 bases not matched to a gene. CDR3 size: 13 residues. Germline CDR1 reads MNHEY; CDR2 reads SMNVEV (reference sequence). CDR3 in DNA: TGTGCCAGCAGCGAGCGGGGGCAAGAGACCCAGTACTTC. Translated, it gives CASSERGQETQYF.

The CDR3 region is CASSFGGELFF. CDR3 sequence (DNA): TGTGCCAGCAGTTTTGGCGGGGAGCTGTTTTTT. The V gene is TRBV27, the J gene TRBJ2-2, with D uncertain. Trimming removed 3 bases at V and 7 bases at J, with 3 bases between. This CDR3 contains 11 residues. Germline CDR1 is MNHEY and CDR2 is SMNVEV (reference sequence).

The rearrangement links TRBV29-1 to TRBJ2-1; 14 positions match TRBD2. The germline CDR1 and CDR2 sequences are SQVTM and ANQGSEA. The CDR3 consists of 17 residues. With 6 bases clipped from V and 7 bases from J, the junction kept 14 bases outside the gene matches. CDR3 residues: CSVRPRLAGGLENEQFF. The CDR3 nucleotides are TGCAGCGTACGTCCCCGACTAGCGGGAGGGTTAGAGAATGAGCAGTTCTTC.